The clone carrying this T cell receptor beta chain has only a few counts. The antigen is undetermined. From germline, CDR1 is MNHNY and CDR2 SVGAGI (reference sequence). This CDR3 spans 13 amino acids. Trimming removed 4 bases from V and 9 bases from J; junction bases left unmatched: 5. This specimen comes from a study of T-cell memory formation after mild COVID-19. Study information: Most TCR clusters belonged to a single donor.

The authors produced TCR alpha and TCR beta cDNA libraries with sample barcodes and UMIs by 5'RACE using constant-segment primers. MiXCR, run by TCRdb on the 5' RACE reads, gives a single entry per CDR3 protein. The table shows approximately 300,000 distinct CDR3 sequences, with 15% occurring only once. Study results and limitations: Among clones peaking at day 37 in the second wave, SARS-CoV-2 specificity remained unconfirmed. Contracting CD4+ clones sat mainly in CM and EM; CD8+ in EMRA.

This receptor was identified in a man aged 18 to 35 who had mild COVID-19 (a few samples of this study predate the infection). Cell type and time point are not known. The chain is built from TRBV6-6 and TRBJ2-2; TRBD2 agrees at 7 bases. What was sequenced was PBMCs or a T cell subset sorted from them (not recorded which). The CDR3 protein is CASSSVAGRELFF. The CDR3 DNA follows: TGTGCCAGCAGTTCCGTAGCGGGCCGGGAGCTGTTTTTT.